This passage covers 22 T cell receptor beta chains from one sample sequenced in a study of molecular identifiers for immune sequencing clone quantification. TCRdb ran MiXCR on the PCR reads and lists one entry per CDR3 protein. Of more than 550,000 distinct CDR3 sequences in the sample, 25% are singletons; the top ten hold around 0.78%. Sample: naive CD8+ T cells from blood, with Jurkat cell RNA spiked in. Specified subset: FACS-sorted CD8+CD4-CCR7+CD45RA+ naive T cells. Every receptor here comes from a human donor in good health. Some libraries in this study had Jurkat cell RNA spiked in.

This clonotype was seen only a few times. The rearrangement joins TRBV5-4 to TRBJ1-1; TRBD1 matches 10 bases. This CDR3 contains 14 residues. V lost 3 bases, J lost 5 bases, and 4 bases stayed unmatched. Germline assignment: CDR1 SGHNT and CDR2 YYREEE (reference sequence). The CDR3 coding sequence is TGTGCCAGCAGCTGGACAGGGGGGTGGACTGAAGCTTTCTTT. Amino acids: CASSWTGGWTEAFF. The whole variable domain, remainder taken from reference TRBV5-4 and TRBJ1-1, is ETGVTQSPTHLIKTRGQQVTLRCSSQSGHNTVSWYQQALGQGPQFIFQYYREEENGRGNFPPRFSGLQFPNYSSELNVNALELDDSALYLCASSWTGGWTEAFFGQGTRLTVV.

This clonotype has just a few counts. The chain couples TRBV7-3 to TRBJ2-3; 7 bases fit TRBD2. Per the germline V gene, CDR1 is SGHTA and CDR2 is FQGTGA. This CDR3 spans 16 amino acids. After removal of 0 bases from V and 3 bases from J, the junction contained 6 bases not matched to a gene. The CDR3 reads CASSLTLASGTDTQYF. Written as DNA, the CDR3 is TGTGCCAGCAGCTTAACACTAGCGTCCGGAACAGATACGCAGTATTTT.

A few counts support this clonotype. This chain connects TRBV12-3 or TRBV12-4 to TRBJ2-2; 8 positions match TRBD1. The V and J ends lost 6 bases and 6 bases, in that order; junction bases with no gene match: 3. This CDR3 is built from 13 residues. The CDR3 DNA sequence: TGTGCCAGCAGGCCGACAGGGGCCGGGGAGCTGTTTTTT. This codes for CASRPTGAGELFF.

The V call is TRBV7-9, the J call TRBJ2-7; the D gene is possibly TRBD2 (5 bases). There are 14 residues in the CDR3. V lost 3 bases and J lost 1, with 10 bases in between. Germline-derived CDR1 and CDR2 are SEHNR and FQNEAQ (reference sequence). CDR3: CASSFSVRSYEQYF. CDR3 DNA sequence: TGTGCCAGCAGCTTTAGCGTGAGATCCTACGAGCAGTACTTC.

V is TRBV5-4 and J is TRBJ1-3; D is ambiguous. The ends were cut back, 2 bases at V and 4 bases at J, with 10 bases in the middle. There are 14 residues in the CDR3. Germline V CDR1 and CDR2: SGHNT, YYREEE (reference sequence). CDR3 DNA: TGTGCCAGCAGCTTTAAAGGAGTAGGAAACACCATATATTTT. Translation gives CASSFKGVGNTIYF.

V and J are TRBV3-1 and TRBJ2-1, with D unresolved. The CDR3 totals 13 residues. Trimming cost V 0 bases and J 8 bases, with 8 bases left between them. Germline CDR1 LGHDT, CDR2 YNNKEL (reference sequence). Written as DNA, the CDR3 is TGTGCCAGCAGCCAAGAGTCTAGAGATGAGCAGTTCTTC. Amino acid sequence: CASSQESRDEQFF.

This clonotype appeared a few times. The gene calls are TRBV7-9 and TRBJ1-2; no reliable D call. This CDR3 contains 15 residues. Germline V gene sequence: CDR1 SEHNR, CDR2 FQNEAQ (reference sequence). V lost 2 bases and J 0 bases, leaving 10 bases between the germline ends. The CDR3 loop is CASSLIASSNYGYTF. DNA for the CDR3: TGTGCCAGCAGCTTAATCGCTAGTTCTAACTATGGCTACACCTTC.

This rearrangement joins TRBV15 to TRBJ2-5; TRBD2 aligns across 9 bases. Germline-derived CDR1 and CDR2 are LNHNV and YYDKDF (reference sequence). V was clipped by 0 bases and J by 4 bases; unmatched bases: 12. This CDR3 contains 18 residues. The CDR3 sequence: CATSRDPPLAGSAETQYF. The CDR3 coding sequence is TGTGCCACCAGCAGAGATCCCCCCCTAGCGGGAAGTGCAGAGACCCAGTACTTC.

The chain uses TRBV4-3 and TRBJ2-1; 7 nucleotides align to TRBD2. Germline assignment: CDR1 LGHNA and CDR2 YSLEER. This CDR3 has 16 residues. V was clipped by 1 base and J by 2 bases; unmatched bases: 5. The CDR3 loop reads CASSQAGSGPYNEQFF. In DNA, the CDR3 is TGCGCCAGCAGCCAAGCGGGTAGCGGGCCCTACAATGAGCAGTTCTTC.

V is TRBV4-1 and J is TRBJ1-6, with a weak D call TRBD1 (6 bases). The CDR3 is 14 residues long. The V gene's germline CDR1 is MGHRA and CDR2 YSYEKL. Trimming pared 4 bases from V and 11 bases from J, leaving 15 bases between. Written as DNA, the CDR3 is TGCGCCAGCAGCCGGACGGGGGCAAATCCACCCCTCCACTTT. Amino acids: CASSRTGANPPLHF.

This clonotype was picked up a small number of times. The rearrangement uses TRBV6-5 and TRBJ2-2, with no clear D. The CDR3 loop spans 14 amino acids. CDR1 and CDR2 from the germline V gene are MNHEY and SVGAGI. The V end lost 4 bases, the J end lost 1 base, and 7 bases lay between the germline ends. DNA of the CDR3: TGTGCCAGCAGTTCAACCATGAACACCGGGGAGCTGTTTTTT. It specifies CASSSTMNTGELFF.

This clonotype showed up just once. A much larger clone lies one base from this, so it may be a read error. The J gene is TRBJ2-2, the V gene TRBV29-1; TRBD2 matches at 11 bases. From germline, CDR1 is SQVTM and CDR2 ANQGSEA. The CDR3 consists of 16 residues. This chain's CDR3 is CSVDGLAGGGTVELFF. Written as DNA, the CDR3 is TGCAGCGTTGATGGTCTAGCGGGAGGCGGCACCGTGGAGCTGTTTTTT.

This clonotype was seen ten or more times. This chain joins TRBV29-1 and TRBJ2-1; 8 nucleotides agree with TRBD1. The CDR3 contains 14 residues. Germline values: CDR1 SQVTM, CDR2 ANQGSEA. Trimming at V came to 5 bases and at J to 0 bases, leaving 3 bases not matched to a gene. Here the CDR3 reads CSVIQGDSYNEQFF. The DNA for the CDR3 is TGCAGCGTTATACAGGGGGACTCCTACAATGAGCAGTTCTTC.

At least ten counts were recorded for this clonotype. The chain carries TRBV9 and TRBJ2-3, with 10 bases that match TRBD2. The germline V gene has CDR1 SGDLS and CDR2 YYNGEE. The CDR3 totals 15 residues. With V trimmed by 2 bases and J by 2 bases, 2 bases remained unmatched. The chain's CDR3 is CASSVGTSATDTQYF. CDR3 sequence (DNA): TGTGCCAGCAGCGTTGGGACTAGCGCCACAGATACGCAGTATTTT.

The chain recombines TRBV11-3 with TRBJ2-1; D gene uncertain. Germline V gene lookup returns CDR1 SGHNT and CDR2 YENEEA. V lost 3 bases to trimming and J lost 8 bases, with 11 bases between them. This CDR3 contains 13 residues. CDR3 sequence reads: CASSFRSVDEQFF. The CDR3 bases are TGTGCCAGCAGCTTTAGGTCTGTCGATGAGCAGTTCTTC.

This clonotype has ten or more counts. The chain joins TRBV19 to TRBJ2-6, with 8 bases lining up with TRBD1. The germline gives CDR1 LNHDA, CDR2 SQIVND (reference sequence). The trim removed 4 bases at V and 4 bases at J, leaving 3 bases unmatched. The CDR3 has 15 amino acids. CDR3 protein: CASSTDRGGANVLTF. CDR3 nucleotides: TGTGCCAGTAGTACCGACAGGGGAGGGGCCAACGTCCTGACTTTC.

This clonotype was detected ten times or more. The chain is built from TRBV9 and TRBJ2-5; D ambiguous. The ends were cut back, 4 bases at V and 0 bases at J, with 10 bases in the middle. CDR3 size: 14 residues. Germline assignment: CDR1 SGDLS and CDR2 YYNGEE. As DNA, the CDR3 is TGTGCCAGCAGCCCTTGGATACACCAAGAGACCCAGTACTTC. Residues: CASSPWIHQETQYF.

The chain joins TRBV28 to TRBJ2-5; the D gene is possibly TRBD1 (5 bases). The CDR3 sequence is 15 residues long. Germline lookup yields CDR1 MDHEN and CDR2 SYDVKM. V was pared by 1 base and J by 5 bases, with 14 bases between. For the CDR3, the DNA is TGTGCCAGCAGTTTATACACAGGACCACGGGAGACCCAGTACTTC. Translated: CASSLYTGPRETQYF.

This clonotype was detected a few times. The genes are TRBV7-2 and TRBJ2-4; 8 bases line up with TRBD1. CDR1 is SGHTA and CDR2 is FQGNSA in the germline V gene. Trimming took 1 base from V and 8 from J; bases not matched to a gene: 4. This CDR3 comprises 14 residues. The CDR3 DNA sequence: TGTGCCAGCAGCTTAGGGGACAGGCGGGACATTCAGTACTTC. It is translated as CASSLGDRRDIQYF.

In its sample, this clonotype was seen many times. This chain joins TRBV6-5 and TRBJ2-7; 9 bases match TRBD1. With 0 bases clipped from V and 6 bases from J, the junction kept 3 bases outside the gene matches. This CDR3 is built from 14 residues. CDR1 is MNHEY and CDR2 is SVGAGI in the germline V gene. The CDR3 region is CASSYSGQGGEQYF. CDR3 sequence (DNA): TGTGCCAGCAGTTACTCGGGACAGGGTGGCGAGCAGTACTTC.

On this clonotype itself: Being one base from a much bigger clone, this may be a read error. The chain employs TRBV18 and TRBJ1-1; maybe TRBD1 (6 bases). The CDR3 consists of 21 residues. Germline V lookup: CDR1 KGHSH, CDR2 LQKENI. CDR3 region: CARSPGLESPDSGGGNTEAFF. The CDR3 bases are TGTGCCCGCTCACCGGGGTTAGAAAGTCCGGACTCCGGGGGCGGGAACACTGAAGCTTTCTTT.

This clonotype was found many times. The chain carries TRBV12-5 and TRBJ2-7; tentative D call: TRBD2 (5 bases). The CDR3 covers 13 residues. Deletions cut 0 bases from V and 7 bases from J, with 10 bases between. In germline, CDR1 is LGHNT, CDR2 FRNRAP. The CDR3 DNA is TGTGCTAGTGGTTTGGTAGGAGGCCCAGAGCAGTACTTC. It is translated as CASGLVGGPEQYF.